This TCR beta chain comes out of a study of blood T cells in healthy people across ages. This clonotype showed up many times. The CDR3 totals 13 residues. The V gene's germline CDR1 is MNHNY and CDR2 SVGAGI (reference sequence). The V gene end was trimmed by 4 bases and the J gene end by 4 bases; junction bases not matched to a gene: 3. Then a second PCR, running about 6 to 12 cycles, was carried out with a sample-barcoded 5' primer and a J-beta primer mix. TCRdb re-called the 5' RACE reads with MiXCR, one entry per CDR3 protein. The repertoire consists of hundreds of thousands of distinct CDR3 sequences, with about 30% occurring once and the leading ten covering approximately 14%.

The rearrangement joins TRBV6-6 to TRBJ1-2; 7 bases align to TRBD1. The sequenced sample consisted of blood. This sequence originates from a woman aged 80 or over in good health. The CDR3 sequence is CASSWDSSYGYTF. The CDR3 DNA reads as TGTGCCAGCAGTTGGGACAGTTCCTATGGCTACACCTTC.